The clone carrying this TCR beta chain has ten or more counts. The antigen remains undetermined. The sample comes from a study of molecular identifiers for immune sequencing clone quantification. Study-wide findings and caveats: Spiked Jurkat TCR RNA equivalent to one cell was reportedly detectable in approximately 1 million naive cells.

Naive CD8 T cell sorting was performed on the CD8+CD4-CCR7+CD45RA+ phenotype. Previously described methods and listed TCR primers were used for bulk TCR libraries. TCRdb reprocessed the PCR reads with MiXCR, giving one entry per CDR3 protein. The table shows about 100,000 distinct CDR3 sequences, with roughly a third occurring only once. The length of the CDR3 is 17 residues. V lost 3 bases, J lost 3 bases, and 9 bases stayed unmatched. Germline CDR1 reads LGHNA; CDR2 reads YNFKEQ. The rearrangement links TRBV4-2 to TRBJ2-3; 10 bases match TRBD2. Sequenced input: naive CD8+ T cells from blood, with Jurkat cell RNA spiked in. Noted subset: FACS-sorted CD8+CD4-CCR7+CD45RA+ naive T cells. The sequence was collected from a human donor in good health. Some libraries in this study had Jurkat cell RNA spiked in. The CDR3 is CASSQVGTSARTDTQYF. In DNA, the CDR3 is TGTGCCAGCAGCCAGGTCGGGACTAGCGCACGAACAGATACGCAGTATTTT.